The 29 T cell receptor beta chains below come from one sample, sequenced in a study of T cells in Graves' hyperthyroidism and ophthalmopathy. From RNA transcripts, TCR beta CDR3 regions were amplified. The primer set for the first-round RT-PCR of the TCR CDR3 was HTBI. Each CDR3 protein is one row after TCRdb ran MiXCR on the multiplex PCR reads. The data contain around 480,000 distinct CDR3 sequences, around 15% of them seen just once; the ten biggest clones take up around a sixth. The sequencing sample was made of blood. Every receptor here comes from a woman between 18 and 29 years old with Graves' hyperthyroidism.

This clonotype was seen ten or more times. The J gene is TRBJ2-1, the V gene TRBV10-3, with 7 bases fitting TRBD2. The CDR3 spans 16 residues. V gave up 6 bases and J gave up 6 bases; unmatched junction bases: 14. Germline values: CDR1 ENHRY, CDR2 SYGVKD. The DNA for the CDR3 is TGTGCCATCAGCGAGCTGACTAGCCACCGGAGCAATGAGCAGTTCTTC. It encodes CAISELTSHRSNEQFF.

This clonotype came up a few times. V and J are TRBV29-1 and TRBJ1-4, with 7 bases matching TRBD1. Germline values: CDR1 SQVTM, CDR2 ANQGSEA. The CDR3 runs to 14 residues. V shed 4 bases, J shed 2 bases, and the junction held 4 bases outside the gene matches. DNA for the CDR3: TGCAGCGTTGGGGCGACAGGGACTAATGAAAAACTGTTTTTT. Protein product: CSVGATGTNEKLFF.

This clonotype was recorded many times. This sequence joins TRBV6-1 and TRBJ2-6; no clear D. Trimming took off 2 bases at V and 1 base at J, with 3 bases between the two ends. Germline CDR1 reads MNHNS; CDR2 reads SASEGT. CDR3 length: 14 residues. The CDR3 nucleotides read TGTGCCAGCAGTGAACTTTCTGGGGCCAACGTCCTGACTTTC. Encoded protein: CASSELSGANVLTF.

In its sample, this clonotype was seen many times. The rearrangement uses TRBV2 and TRBJ1-2, with D maybe TRBD1 (6 bases). From germline, CDR1 is SNHLY and CDR2 FYNNEI. V was pared by 8 bases and J by 4 bases, with 17 bases between. The CDR3 sequence is 14 residues long. CDR3 residues: CASREGVGVYGYTF. The CDR3 DNA follows: TGTGCCAGCCGAGAGGGGGTCGGGGTCTATGGCTACACCTTC.

This clonotype was counted between two and nine times. The rearrangement links TRBV27 to TRBJ2-1; 12 nucleotides agree with TRBD2. This CDR3 is built from 14 residues. With V trimmed by 5 bases and J by 11 bases, 7 bases remained unmatched. Looked up from germline, CDR1 is MNHEY and CDR2 is SMNVEV (reference sequence). CDR3 region: CASSLTTSGSQQFF. Here the CDR3 DNA reads TGTGCCAGCAGTCTGACGACTAGCGGGAGTCAGCAGTTCTTC.

This clonotype was counted many times. The CDR3 here is CASSYRVGTWEQYF. In DNA, the CDR3 is TGTGCCAGCAGCTATCGGGTGGGGACGTGGGAGCAGTACTTC. The J gene is TRBJ2-7, the V gene TRBV12-3 or TRBV12-4; either TRBD1 or TRBD2 may fit D (5 bases each). The CDR3 runs 14 residues. V lost 6 bases and J 7 bases, leaving 19 bases between the germline ends.

This clonotype was recorded many times. V is TRBV29-1 and J is TRBJ2-3; TRBD2 matches 8 bases. The CDR3 has 15 residues. The germline gives CDR1 SQVTM, CDR2 ANQGSEA. After removal of 1 base from V and 5 bases from J, the junction contained 8 bases not matched to a gene. The CDR3 protein is CSVEATAGGRDTQYF. The CDR3 DNA reads as TGCAGCGTTGAAGCGACCGCGGGAGGACGAGATACGCAGTATTTT.

The chain uses TRBV19 and TRBJ1-2; tentative D call: TRBD1 (5 bases). From germline, CDR1 is LNHDA and CDR2 SQIVND (reference sequence). This CDR3 is 15 amino acids long. Trimming pared 3 bases from V and 6 bases from J, leaving 17 bases between. The CDR3 DNA reads as TGTGCCAGTAGTATCCCTACAGGACCTCCCAATGGCTACACCTTC. Encoded protein: CASSIPTGPPNGYTF.

This clonotype was counted at least ten times. This chain links TRBV5-1 with TRBJ2-7, with 8 bases lining up with TRBD1. CDR1 and CDR2 (germline): SGHRS, YFSETQ. This CDR3 contains 16 residues. Trimming at V came to 2 bases and at J to 3 bases, leaving 10 bases not matched to a gene. For the CDR3, the DNA is TGCGCCAGCAGCTTATCCTCCGGGACAGGTAACTACGAGCAGTACTTC. This gives the protein CASSLSSGTGNYEQYF.

This clonotype was counted only a few times. V is TRBV19 and J is TRBJ1-1, with D perhaps matching TRBD1 (5 bases). The V and J ends lost 1 base and 4 bases respectively, with 7 bases between them. The CDR3 is made up of 13 amino acids. Germline V gives CDR1 LNHDA, CDR2 SQIVND (reference sequence). CDR3 nucleotide sequence: TGTGCCAGTAGTATAGTGGGGGGCACTGAAGCTTTCTTT. This sequence encodes CASSIVGGTEAFF.

This clonotype was recorded many times. This chain connects TRBV27 to TRBJ2-5; D ambiguous. This CDR3 comprises 14 residues. Germline-derived CDR1 and CDR2 are MNHEY and SMNVEV (reference sequence). Trimming shortened V by 1 base and J by 5 bases, and 11 bases separated the two germline ends. The CDR3 loop reads CASSLYRVGETQYF. CDR3 nucleotide sequence: TGTGCCAGCAGTTTATATAGGGTCGGGGAGACCCAGTACTTC.

The gene calls are TRBV6-1 and TRBJ1-1; 9 bases are a match to TRBD1. There are 14 residues in the CDR3. Germline V lookup: CDR1 MNHNS, CDR2 SASEGT. V lost 6 bases and J lost 4; bases outside the gene matches: 6. CDR3: CASRHRGLSTEAFF. Here the CDR3 DNA reads TGTGCCAGCAGACACAGGGGGCTGAGCACTGAAGCTTTCTTT.

The V call is TRBV6-1, the J call TRBJ2-3, with a tentative D call TRBD1 (6 bases). CDR1 is MNHNS, CDR2 SASEGT, per germline. The CDR3 length is 13 residues. V lost 8 bases, J lost 3 bases, and 12 bases lay in between. This CDR3 is CASLGQPTDTQYF. CDR3 sequence (DNA): TGTGCCAGCCTTGGACAGCCAACAGATACGCAGTATTTT.

This clonotype was counted many times. This chain links TRBV12-3 or TRBV12-4 with TRBJ1-6; possible D gene TRBD1, 5 bases. Trimming pared 6 bases from V and 4 bases from J, leaving 13 bases between. The CDR3 length is 15 residues. The CDR3 nucleotides read TGTGCCAGCAGGTCCCACAGGCGGTATAATTCACCCCTCCACTTT. Protein product: CASRSHRRYNSPLHF.

The chain links TRBV6-1 to TRBJ1-2, with no clear D. The V and J ends lost 3 bases and 8 bases respectively, with 10 bases between them. CDR1 and CDR2 (germline): MNHNS, SASEGT. This CDR3 is 12 amino acids long. The CDR3, as DNA: TGTGCCAGCAGTGAGAAGGGTAGCGGCTACACCTTC. Amino acid sequence: CASSEKGSGYTF.

This clonotype was seen repeatedly, ten times or more. The rearrangement joins TRBV12-3 or TRBV12-4 to TRBJ2-7; perhaps TRBD1 as D (6 bases). The CDR3 extends over 15 amino acids. Trimming cost V 1 base and J 0 bases, with 10 bases left between them. CDR3 loop: CASSLGQGPSYEQYV. The CDR3 nucleotides read TGTGCCAGCAGTTTAGGGCAGGGGCCCTCCTACGAGCAGTACGTC.

This sequence joins TRBV24-1 and TRBJ2-1; TRBD2 matches 10 bases. The germline V gene has CDR1 KGHDR and CDR2 SFDVKD. Trimming took 5 bases from V and 6 from J; bases not matched to a gene: 15. The CDR3 spans 18 residues. CDR3 amino acids: CATSAPSKKAGGFNEQFF. In DNA, the CDR3 is TGTGCCACCAGTGCCCCCTCAAAAAAAGCGGGAGGGTTCAATGAGCAGTTCTTC.

The sample holds many counts of this clonotype. This chain connects TRBV7-9 to TRBJ2-7, with 8 bases lining up with TRBD1. The CDR3 runs 14 residues. V trimming: 4 bases; J trimming: 0 bases; junction bases outside the gene matches: 2. CDR1 SEHNR and CDR2 FQNEAQ come from the germline V gene (reference sequence). The CDR3 region has the DNA TGTGCCAGCAGCTGGGACAGGACCTCCTACGAGCAGTACTTC. Translating it yields CASSWDRTSYEQYF.

This clonotype came up many times. The J gene is TRBJ2-1, the V gene TRBV12-5, with D possibly TRBD2 on 5 matching bases. This CDR3 comprises 17 residues. V lost 0 bases and J 0 bases, leaving 12 bases between the germline ends. Per the germline V gene, CDR1 is LGHNT and CDR2 is FRNRAP. The CDR3 spells CASGLVLGSDSYNEQFF. The CDR3 DNA follows: TGTGCTAGTGGTTTGGTACTAGGGAGCGACTCCTACAATGAGCAGTTCTTC. The whole variable domain, remainder taken from reference TRBV12-5 and TRBJ2-1, is DARVTQTPRHKVTEMGQEVTMRCQPILGHNTVFWYRQTMMQGLELLAYFRNRAPLDDSGMPKDRFSAEMPDATLATLKIQPSEPRDSAVYFCASGLVLGSDSYNEQFFGPGTRLTVL.

On this clonotype: This sequence may be a read error, since a much larger clone differs from it by one base. This rearrangement joins TRBV7-8 to TRBJ1-4, with D possibly being TRBD1 (6 bases). V lost 5 bases and J 10 bases, leaving 14 bases between the germline ends. This CDR3 region has 13 residues. The germline V gene encodes CDR1 SGHVS and CDR2 FQNEAQ. CDR3: CASSSNRVGKLFF. DNA of the CDR3: TGTGCCAGCAGCAGTAACAGGGTTGGAAAACTGTTTTTT.

This clonotype was found a few times. This chain connects TRBV20-1 to TRBJ2-1; 7 bases agree with TRBD2. The CDR3 runs 15 residues. From germline, CDR1 is DFQATT and CDR2 SNEGSKA (reference sequence). J gave up 4 bases and V 6 bases, and 12 bases lay outside the gene matches. As DNA, the CDR3 is TGCAGTGCCCCCCCGGCTAGCGGCCCATACAATGAGCAGTTCTTC. It encodes CSAPPASGPYNEQFF.

The J gene is TRBJ1-1, the V gene TRBV9, with unresolved D. The CDR3 has 13 residues. Trimming took 1 base from V and 0 from J, leaving 4 bases between them. Germline V gene sequence: CDR1 SGDLS, CDR2 YYNGEE. Here the CDR3 reads CASSVQLNTEAFF. The CDR3 coding sequence is TGTGCCAGCAGCGTACAGTTGAACACTGAAGCTTTCTTT.

This clonotype was detected only a few times. This chain links TRBV9 with TRBJ1-5; D call uncertain. CDR3 length equals 15 residues. The germline V and J ends were trimmed by 0 bases and 3 bases, with 10 bases remaining between them. Germline V gives CDR1 SGDLS, CDR2 YYNGEE. DNA of the CDR3: TGTGCCAGCAGCGTAGGGCCAGACTACAATCAGCCCCAGCATTTT. It specifies CASSVGPDYNQPQHF.

CDR3: CSARSPGRSPLHF. DNA of the CDR3: TGCAGTGCTAGAAGCCCGGGGCGGTCACCCCTCCACTTT. V gene TRBV20-1 combines with J gene TRBJ1-6; D may be TRBD1 (5 bases). The CDR3 is 13 amino acids. CDR1 DFQATT and CDR2 SNEGSKA come from the germline V gene (reference sequence). V was shortened by 2 bases and J by 10 bases, with 12 bases between the two germline ends.

This clonotype came up a few times. The chain is built from TRBV10-1 and TRBJ2-1; 9 bases fit TRBD1. Trimming at V came to 5 bases and at J to 0 bases, leaving 11 bases not matched to a gene. The CDR3 is made up of 18 amino acids. The V gene's germline CDR1 is WNHNN and CDR2 SYGVQD (reference sequence). The CDR3 DNA reads TGCGCCAGCAGTCCGGGACAGGGATTCCAAAGCTCCTACAATGAGCAGTTCTTC. This codes for CASSPGQGFQSSYNEQFF.

This clonotype appeared a few times. The gene calls are TRBV20-1 and TRBJ2-3; 10 bases agree with TRBD2. CDR3 length equals 18 residues. With V trimmed by 0 bases and J by 2 bases, 11 bases remained unmatched. Germline V gene lookup returns CDR1 DFQATT and CDR2 SNEGSKA (reference sequence). In DNA, the CDR3 is TGCAGTGCTAGAGATTTTATGGCTAGCGGGAGTTCCACAGATACGCAGTATTTT. Protein: CSARDFMASGSSTDTQYF.

This clonotype has more than one count but fewer than ten. The chain combines TRBV20-1 with TRBJ2-1; D perhaps matches TRBD2 (6 bases). From germline, CDR1 is DFQATT and CDR2 SNEGSKA (reference sequence). V lost 3 bases and J lost 5, with 23 bases in between. The CDR3 loop spans 17 amino acids. CDR3 in amino acids: CSASRLRRGGGHNEQFF. The CDR3 DNA reads TGCAGTGCTAGTAGACTCAGGAGGGGCGGCGGGCACAATGAGCAGTTCTTC.

The J gene is TRBJ2-1, the V gene TRBV6-2 or TRBV6-3; 10 bases map to TRBD2. CDR3 length: 14 residues. Trimming took 5 bases from V and 15 from J; bases not matched to a gene: 13. Germline V gives CDR1 MNHEY, CDR2 SVGEGT. CDR3 amino acids: CASSPATLAGDRFF. The CDR3 DNA is TGTGCCAGCAGTCCCGCCACCCTAGCGGGAGATCGGTTCTTC.

In its sample, this clonotype was seen a few times. The V gene is TRBV7-6, the J gene TRBJ2-5; either TRBD1 or TRBD2 may fit D (6 bases each). The germline CDR1 and CDR2 sequences are SGHVS and FNYEAQ. The CDR3 has 14 residues. With 1 base removed from V and 4 bases from J, the gap between germline ends came to 10 bases. CDR3: CASSLGGGTETQYF. CDR3 coding DNA: TGTGCCAGCAGCTTAGGAGGGGGGACAGAGACCCAGTACTTC. Filled out from reference TRBV7-6 and TRBJ2-5, the complete variable domain reads GAGVSQSPRYKVTKRGQDVALRCDPISGHVSLYWYRQALGQGPEFLTYFNYEAQQDKSGLPNDRFSAERPEGSISTLTIQRTEQRDSAMYRCASSLGGGTETQYFGPGTRLLVL.